This T cell receptor (beta chain) was sequenced during a study of T-cell memory formation after mild COVID-19. On this clonotype: Its antigen is unidentified.

Germline CDR1 reads SGHDT; CDR2 reads YYEEEE. Trimming shortened V by 2 bases and J by 5 bases, and 10 bases separated the two germline ends. This CDR3 has 14 amino acids. Overall study results and limits: Cross-reactive memory apparently joined, as some responding clones appeared in pre-infection memory. Chiefly within CM and EM were the contracting CD4+ clones; CD8+ ones were within EMRA. Researchers could not confirm that second-wave clones peaking on day 37 targeted SARS-CoV-2. Clones shrinking between day 15 and 85 showed a balanced CD4/CD8 split, and those that grew later tilted toward CD4+.

TCRdb itself ran the 5' RACE reads through MiXCR, one entry per CDR3 protein. The table has 350,000 to 450,000 distinct CDR3 sequences, about 24% seen once; the top ten hold roughly 8.9%. V is TRBV5-6 and J is TRBJ1-4; no definite D call. Input material: PBMCs or a T cell subset sorted from them (not recorded which). The clonotype was recovered from an adult woman who had mild COVID-19 (a few samples of this study predate the infection). Cell type and time point are not known. The CDR3 spells CASSLHRPNEKLFF. The CDR3 DNA sequence: TGTGCCAGCAGCTTACACCGACCCAATGAAAAACTGTTTTTT.